Presented here are 11 T cell receptor beta chains from one specimen sequenced in a study of blood T cell repertoires in COVID-19. Profiled with immunoSEQ multiplex PCR; TCRdb holds only in-frame clones, not every one. The table shows approximately 160,000 clones, with roughly 84% occurring only once. The sample taken for sequencing was peripheral blood. The receptor source for this set is a woman between 50 and 59 years old in a cohort sampled during active or convalescent COVID-19.

The J gene is TRBJ1-5, the V gene TRBV4-1; 8 nucleotides line up with TRBD1. This CDR3 spans 15 amino acids. CDR1 and CDR2 (germline): MGHRA, YSYEKL. The V and J ends lost 5 bases and 4 bases, in that order; junction bases with no gene match: 7. The CDR3 protein is CASSDRTGGNQPQHF. The CDR3 DNA reads TGCGCCAGCAGCGATCGAACAGGGGGAAATCAGCCCCAGCATTTT.

The genes are TRBV18 and TRBJ2-2; D ambiguous. Trimming pared 6 bases from V and 5 bases from J, leaving 4 bases between. The CDR3 spans 11 residues. The germline V gene has CDR1 KGHSH and CDR2 LQKENI. CDR3 in DNA: TGTGCCAGCTCCACTACCGGGGAGCTGTTTTTT. Translating gives CASSTTGELFF.

The V gene is TRBV11-2, the J gene TRBJ2-5; no clear D. The germline V gene has CDR1 SGHAT and CDR2 FQNNGV. The V end was cut by 0 bases, the J end by 5 bases, with 7 bases between. This CDR3 spans 13 amino acids. The CDR3 loop reads CASSLEQYETQYF. In DNA, the CDR3 is TGTGCCAGCAGCTTAGAACAGTATGAGACCCAGTACTTC.

The rearrangement uses TRBV5-5 and TRBJ1-2, with D possibly being TRBD1 (5 bases). Germline V lookup: CDR1 SGHKS, CDR2 YYEKEE (reference sequence). The CDR3 contains 14 residues. V was shortened by 4 bases and J by 4 bases, with 14 bases between the two germline ends. For the CDR3, the DNA is TGTGCCAGCAGCCTGCAACGGACAACCTATGGCTACACCTTC. Translated: CASSLQRTTYGYTF. The complete variable domain, with remaining parts taken from reference TRBV5-5 and TRBJ1-2, reads DAGVTQSPTHLIKTRGQQVTLRCSPISGHKSVSWYQQVLGQGPQFIFQYYEKEERGRGNFPDRFSARQFPNYSSELNVNALLLGDSALYLCASSLQRTTYGYTFGSGTRLTVV.

The rearrangement links TRBV19 to TRBJ1-3; TRBD1 agrees at 7 bases. From germline, CDR1 is LNHDA and CDR2 SQIVND (reference sequence). The CDR3 has 16 amino acids. V dropped 4 bases and J dropped 0; count of bases not matched to a gene: 6. The CDR3 nucleotides are TGTGCCAGTAGTAGGACAGGAGCCTTCTCTGGAAACACCATATATTTT. It yields the protein CASSRTGAFSGNTIYF.

This chain uses TRBV6-5 with TRBJ1-2; D is undetermined. This CDR3 comprises 16 residues. Germline values: CDR1 MNHEY, CDR2 SVGAGI. Trimming removed 0 bases from V and 7 bases from J, with 18 bases in between. The CDR3 sequence: CASSYSSRTYFLGYTF. CDR3 nucleotides: TGTGCCAGCAGTTACTCGTCCCGGACTTATTTTCTTGGCTACACCTTC.

This clone was detected a few times. This chain uses TRBV6-1 with TRBJ2-2, with 7 bases matching TRBD2. The V gene's germline CDR1 is MNHNS and CDR2 SASEGT. The V segment lost 4 bases and the J segment 7 bases; nucleotides outside the gene matches: 21. This CDR3 contains 19 residues. The CDR3 sequence is CASSAPLGRAGVTVGELFF. The CDR3 nucleotides read TGTGCCAGCAGTGCCCCCTTGGGTCGGGCGGGGGTTACGGTCGGGGAGCTGTTTTTT.

The V and J genes are TRBV6-1 and TRBJ1-1; 12 positions match TRBD1. This CDR3 is 17 amino acids long. V shed 4 bases, J shed 7 bases, and the junction held 13 bases outside the gene matches. The germline V gene encodes CDR1 MNHNS and CDR2 SASEGT. The CDR3 DNA sequence: TGTGCCAGCAGTGGCCCCAGGGGACAGGGGGCGGGAGTTGAAGCTTTCTTT. Its protein is CASSGPRGQGAGVEAFF.

V gene TRBV5-1 combines with J gene TRBJ2-5; TRBD2 agrees at 10 bases. J lost 2 bases, V lost 0 bases, and 4 bases had no gene match. Germline CDR1 is SGHRS and CDR2 is YFSETQ. This CDR3 comprises 16 residues. CDR3 sequence: CASSLALLAGQETQYF. CDR3 nucleotides: TGCGCCAGCAGCTTGGCCTTACTAGCGGGGCAAGAGACCCAGTACTTC.

The V gene is TRBV18, the J gene TRBJ1-2, with D maybe TRBD1 (5 bases). The CDR3 contains 13 residues. Germline V gives CDR1 KGHSH, CDR2 LQKENI. Trimming pared 5 bases from V and 5 bases from J, leaving 12 bases between. DNA for the CDR3: TGTGCCAGCTCAACAGACAGCAGTTATGGCTACACCTTC. This codes for CASSTDSSYGYTF. The whole variable domain, remainder taken from reference TRBV18 and TRBJ1-2, is NAGVMQNPRHLVRRRGQEARLRCSPMKGHSHVYWYRQLPEEGLKFMVYLQKENIIDESGMPKERFSAEFPKEGPSILRIQQVVRGDSAAYFCASSTDSSYGYTFGSGTRLTVV.

This chain links TRBV11-2 with TRBJ2-1, with a possible D match to TRBD1 (6 bases). The V gene's germline CDR1 is SGHAT and CDR2 FQNNGV. The V and J ends lost 5 bases and 4 bases respectively, with 9 bases between them. The CDR3 covers 13 residues. In DNA, the CDR3 is TGTGCCAGCAGCCCAGGGGATTACAATGAGCAGTTCTTC. Translated, it gives CASSPGDYNEQFF.